The 27 T cell receptor beta chains below were found in one sample sequenced in a study of T cell responses to AZD1222 COVID-19 vaccine. TCRdb's table, derived via immunoSEQ multiplex PCR, lists solely in-frame clones and lacks some. The table lists some 110,000 clones, around nine tenths of them singletons. Specimen: peripheral blood, collected 28 days after the second dose of the MenACWY control vaccine. The receptor source for this set is an adult who received the MenACWY meningococcal vaccine as a control.

The chain has TRBV6-1 and TRBJ1-5; D unresolved. Between the trimmed V and J ends, which lost 3 bases and 3 bases, there was a span of 12 bases. In germline, CDR1 is MNHNS, CDR2 SASEGT. The length of the CDR3 is 15 residues. CDR3 DNA: TGTGCCAGCAGTGACAGACGAACCCTCAATCAGCCCCAGCATTTT. Residues: CASSDRRTLNQPQHF.

The CDR3 region has the DNA TGTGCCAGCAGCTTAGTACCGGACAGCTCGTTCGTGACCCAGTACTTC. The encoded protein is CASSLVPDSSFVTQYF. The gene calls are TRBV11-3 and TRBJ2-5; tentative D call: TRBD1 (6 bases). Trimming removed 1 base from V and 7 bases from J, with 19 bases in between. The CDR3 covers 16 residues. Germline V gene data show CDR1 as SGHNT and CDR2 as YENEEA. Based on the CDR3 plus reference TRBV11-3 and TRBJ2-5, the full variable domain is EAGVVQSPRYKIIEKKQPVAFWCNPISGHNTLYWYLQNLGQGPELLIRYENEEAVDDSQLPKDRFSAERLKGVDSTLKIQPAELGDSAVYLCASSLVPDSSFVTQYFGPGTRLLVL.

The chain links TRBV18 to TRBJ2-5; 7 bases match TRBD1. The germline V gene has CDR1 KGHSH and CDR2 LQKENI. This CDR3 spans 14 amino acids. J lost 1 base, V lost 4 bases, and 3 bases had no gene match. CDR3 bases: TGTGCCAGCTCACAGCGGACAGGCCAAGAGACCCAGTACTTC. It encodes CASSQRTGQETQYF. Filled out from reference TRBV18 and TRBJ2-5, the complete variable domain reads NAGVMQNPRHLVRRRGQEARLRCSPMKGHSHVYWYRQLPEEGLKFMVYLQKENIIDESGMPKERFSAEFPKEGPSILRIQQVVRGDSAAYFCASSQRTGQETQYFGPGTRLLVL.

The J gene is TRBJ2-1, the V gene TRBV5-4; D may be TRBD2 (6 bases). The V gene's germline CDR1 is SGHNT and CDR2 YYREEE (reference sequence). CDR3 length: 16 residues. V lost 0 bases, J lost 0 bases, and 10 bases lay in between. The CDR3 nucleotides read TGTGCCAGCAGCTTGGGCGGGGCCCGCTCCTACAATGAGCAGTTCTTC. It encodes CASSLGGARSYNEQFF.

This sequence joins TRBV7-2 and TRBJ1-6, with 8 bases aligning to TRBD1. Germline V gene data show CDR1 as SGHTA and CDR2 as FQGNSA. This CDR3 comprises 16 residues. V lost 3 bases and J lost 5; bases outside the gene matches: 6. In DNA form, the CDR3 reads TGTGCCAGCAGCTTGCACAGGGGGTTGAATAATTCACCCCTCCACTTT. Translation gives CASSLHRGLNNSPLHF.

This chain joins TRBV25-1 and TRBJ1-6, with 9 bases identical to TRBD1. The CDR3 covers 15 residues. Germline trimming cut 6 bases from V and 8 bases from J; bases unmatched to any gene: 8. Germline CDR1 MGHDK, CDR2 SYGVNS. The DNA of the CDR3 is TGTGCCAGCAGGGACAGGGGATACGCGTATTCACCCCTCCACTTT. This translates into CASRDRGYAYSPLHF.

The chain is built from TRBV9 and TRBJ2-3; D ambiguous. CDR1 SGDLS and CDR2 YYNGEE come from the germline V gene. The V and J ends lost 2 bases and 3 bases respectively, with 16 bases between them. This CDR3 has 16 amino acids. In DNA, the CDR3 is TGTGCCAGCAGCGTCTTGGGTTCGTCGATTACAGATACGCAGTATTTT. Translation gives CASSVLGSSITDTQYF.

This chain uses TRBV7-2 with TRBJ2-5, with D maybe TRBD1 (6 bases). Germline V lookup: CDR1 SGHTA, CDR2 FQGNSA. CDR3 length: 16 residues. Trimming took off 5 bases at V and 5 bases at J, with 21 bases between the two ends. CDR3 amino acids: CASSRSGTLGLETQYF. The CDR3 nucleotides read TGTGCCAGCAGCCGTTCCGGGACACTCGGTCTTGAGACCCAGTACTTC.

The chain uses TRBV6-2 or TRBV6-3 and TRBJ1-1; D perhaps matches TRBD1 (5 bases). V was shortened by 5 bases and J by 8 bases, with 24 bases between the two germline ends. Germline CDR1 MNHEY, CDR2 SVGEGT. This CDR3 is 16 amino acids long. The CDR3 reads CASSPPRMTDLLEAFF. The CDR3 bases are TGTGCCAGCAGTCCCCCCCGGATGACAGACCTTTTAGAAGCTTTCTTT.

The chain carries TRBV28 and TRBJ2-1; TRBD2 agrees at 9 bases. Germline V gives CDR1 MDHEN, CDR2 SYDVKM. J lost 2 bases, V lost 8 bases, and 10 bases had no gene match. The CDR3 contains 16 residues. CDR3 sequence: CASALVVAGAYNEQFF. The CDR3 bases are TGTGCCAGCGCCCTGGTGGTAGCGGGGGCCTACAATGAGCAGTTCTTC.

J is TRBJ1-2 and V is TRBV7-9; 11 bases are a match to TRBD1. Germline CDR1 is SEHNR and CDR2 is FQNEAQ (reference sequence). CDR3 length equals 16 residues. V gave up 5 bases and J gave up 4 bases; unmatched junction bases: 9. The CDR3 here is CASSPGTGGSGYGYTF. CDR3 DNA: TGTGCCAGCAGCCCGGGGACAGGGGGTTCTGGCTATGGCTACACCTTC.

This CDR3 is CATYQGRSYEQYF. CDR3 DNA: TGTGCCACATATCAGGGCAGATCCTACGAGCAGTACTTC. This chain connects TRBV2 to TRBJ2-7; D possibly corresponds to TRBD1 (5 bases). Germline V gives CDR1 SNHLY, CDR2 FYNNEI. V was clipped by 10 bases and J by 1 base, with 14 bases between them. The CDR3 spans 13 residues.

The V and J genes are TRBV6-2 or TRBV6-3 and TRBJ1-5; D is ambiguous. The germline V gene encodes CDR1 MNHEY and CDR2 SVGEGT. This CDR3 is 15 amino acids long. Trimming stripped 4 bases from V and 0 bases from J, with 10 bases between. The CDR3 DNA follows: TGTGCCAGCAGTTCGAGACTGAGTAGCAATCAGCCCCAGCATTTT. It encodes CASSSRLSSNQPQHF.

The chain joins TRBV4-3 to TRBJ1-3, with D maybe TRBD1 (5 bases). There are 16 residues in the CDR3. Trimming pared 0 bases from V and 0 bases from J, leaving 9 bases between. Germline CDR1 LGHNA, CDR2 YSLEER. The CDR3 loop reads CASSQDRASSGNTIYF. The CDR3 DNA reads as TGCGCCAGCAGCCAAGACAGGGCGAGCTCTGGAAACACCATATATTTT.

This chain links TRBV19 with TRBJ1-1; no reliable D call. This CDR3 region has 13 residues. Trimming cost V 2 bases and J 4 bases, with 8 bases left between them. The germline CDR1 and CDR2 sequences are LNHDA and SQIVND (reference sequence). The chain's CDR3 is CASSISPATEAFF. In DNA form, the CDR3 reads TGTGCCAGTAGTATATCCCCAGCCACTGAAGCTTTCTTT.

In this sample, this clone turned up a few times. The V call is TRBV7-2, the J call TRBJ2-1; TRBD2 aligns across 10 bases. In germline, CDR1 is SGHTA, CDR2 FQGNSA. V was clipped by 3 bases and J by 5 bases; unmatched bases: 10. There are 17 residues in the CDR3. In nucleotides, the CDR3 is TGTGCCAGCAGCTTCTACATTAGCGGGGGGCGAAACAATGAGCAGTTCTTC. Translating gives CASSFYISGGRNNEQFF.

The V gene is TRBV10-2, the J gene TRBJ1-1, with a possible D match to TRBD1 (5 bases). This CDR3 spans 15 amino acids. V lost 2 bases and J 1 base, leaving 11 bases between the germline ends. Germline V CDR1 and CDR2: WSHSY, SAAADI. The CDR3 region is CASSEIGGTNTEAFF. CDR3 nucleotides: TGCGCCAGCAGTGAGATTGGGGGGACGAACACTGAAGCTTTCTTT.

A few counts support this clone. The V gene is TRBV4-2, the J gene TRBJ1-1; no clear D gene. V gave up 0 bases and J gave up 3 bases, with 8 bases separating them. CDR1 is LGHNA, CDR2 YNFKEQ, per germline. The CDR3 has 14 residues. The DNA of the CDR3 is TGTGCCAGCAGCCAAGATCGGTCCGACACTGAAGCTTTCTTT. Translating gives CASSQDRSDTEAFF.

The chain recombines TRBV4-1 with TRBJ1-6; D is unresolved. CDR3 length equals 15 residues. Germline V gene lookup returns CDR1 MGHRA and CDR2 YSYEKL. Trimming removed 0 bases at V and 14 bases at J, with 17 bases between. Written as DNA, the CDR3 is TGCGCCAGCAGCCAAGATCGGAGGGAAGGGAGGGCCCTCCACTTT. This gives the protein CASSQDRREGRALHF.

The chain couples TRBV5-5 to TRBJ1-2; unclear D gene. CDR1 and CDR2 (germline): SGHKS, YYEKEE (reference sequence). CDR3 length equals 17 residues. Trimming took off 4 bases at V and 2 bases at J, with 21 bases between the two ends. The CDR3 reads CASSRSGIDRGNYGYTF. CDR3 DNA sequence: TGTGCCAGCAGCAGGAGTGGAATAGATCGAGGGAACTATGGCTACACCTTC.

The count of this clone is one. The chain carries TRBV3-1 (or the pseudogene TRBV3-2) and TRBJ1-6, with TRBD1 identical over 9 bases. The CDR3 has 15 amino acids. Germline lookup yields CDR1 LGHDT and CDR2 YNNKEL (reference sequence). V lost 1 base, J lost 10 bases, and 5 bases stayed unmatched. The CDR3 loop reads CASSQVWTGDSPLHF. The CDR3 nucleotides read TGTGCCAGCAGCCAAGTCTGGACAGGGGACTCACCCCTCCACTTT.

The J gene is TRBJ2-3, the V gene TRBV5-1, with a weak D call TRBD2 (7 bases). CDR1 is SGHRS and CDR2 is YFSETQ in the germline V gene. With 0 bases removed from V and 4 bases from J, the gap between germline ends came to 18 bases. The CDR3 runs to 17 residues. This CDR3 is CASSLGSGGGGPDTQYF. The CDR3 DNA reads as TGCGCCAGCAGCTTGGGTTCGGGCGGGGGCGGACCAGATACGCAGTATTTT.

The chain joins TRBV28 to TRBJ1-4; TRBD1 might be the D (5 bases). Trimming removed 4 bases from V and 1 base from J, with 16 bases in between. The CDR3 extends over 17 amino acids. CDR1 MDHEN and CDR2 SYDVKM come from the germline V gene. The CDR3: CASSSPGRGETNEKLFF. The CDR3 DNA reads TGTGCCAGCAGTTCCCCAGGGAGGGGTGAAACTAATGAAAAACTGTTTTTT.

The CDR3 DNA sequence: TGTGCCAGCAGTTACGGGACGTCGGATTCACCCCTCCACTTT. Translating gives CASSYGTSDSPLHF. V usage is TRBV6-5 and J usage is TRBJ1-6, with a tentative D call TRBD1 (5 bases). The CDR3 consists of 14 residues. Trimming cost V 2 bases and J 8 bases, with 10 bases left between them. The germline gives CDR1 MNHEY, CDR2 SVGAGI.

This chain uses TRBV5-1 with TRBJ2-1; TRBD1 might be the D (6 bases). CDR1 SGHRS and CDR2 YFSETQ come from the germline V gene. There are 16 residues in the CDR3. Between the trimmed V and J ends, which lost 4 bases and 2 bases, there was a span of 16 bases. CDR3 in amino acids: CASSPSTRDTYNEQFF. As DNA, the CDR3 is TGCGCCAGCAGCCCCTCAACCCGGGACACCTACAATGAGCAGTTCTTC. The full variable domain, its missing parts supplied by reference TRBV5-1 and TRBJ2-1, is KAGVTQTPRYLIKTRGQQVTLSCSPISGHRSVSWYQQTPGQGLQFLFEYFSETQRNKGNFPGRFSGRQFSNSRSEMNVSTLELGDSALYLCASSPSTRDTYNEQFFGPGTRLTVL.

The chain employs TRBV9 and TRBJ2-3; 8 bases map to TRBD2. The CDR3 covers 17 residues. V was clipped by 4 bases and J by 2 bases; unmatched bases: 12. Per the germline V gene, CDR1 is SGDLS and CDR2 is YYNGEE. The CDR3: CASSPLGGAGATDTQYF. CDR3 sequence (DNA): TGTGCCAGCAGCCCCCTCGGAGGAGCGGGGGCCACAGATACGCAGTATTTT. Full variable domain (remainder filled in from reference TRBV9 and TRBJ2-3): DSGVTQTPKHLITATGQRVTLRCSPRSGDLSVYWYQQSLDQGLQFLIQYYNGEERAKGNILERFSAQQFPDLHSELNLSSLELGDSALYFCASSPLGGAGATDTQYFGPGTRLTVL.

The chain joins TRBV2 to TRBJ2-7; D tentatively fits TRBD1 or TRBD2 (5 bases each). The CDR3 runs to 14 residues. The V end was cut by 7 bases, the J end by 0 bases, with 13 bases between. Germline values: CDR1 SNHLY, CDR2 FYNNEI. CDR3 in amino acids: CASKGDVSSYEQYF. DNA for the CDR3: TGTGCCAGCAAAGGGGACGTAAGCTCCTACGAGCAGTACTTC.